These T cell receptor beta chains were read from a single sample in a study of memory CD4+ T cells and cytomegalovirus serostatus. The repertoire was sequenced with immunoSEQ multiplex PCR; TCRdb's copy has only in-frame clones and lacks some. The sample has approximately 88,000 clones; about four fifths are singletons. Sequencing was performed on memory CD4+ T cells from blood. The receptors come from an adult in good health and CMV-seropositive. CDR3s include the opening cysteine and the closing phenylalanine or tryptophan. D genes are given only for firm matches. Not all rows give a size; the values are once, few, many and, for expanded clones, a class.

size: few
D: NA
J: TRBJ2-1
V: TRBV10-3
CDR3: CAISELAGYDEQFF
DNA: TGTGCCATCAGTGAGCTGGCGGGATACGATGAGCAGTTCTTC

size: NA
D: NA
J: TRBJ1-1
V: TRBV18
CDR3: CASSTTTENTEAFF
DNA: TGTGCCAGCTCGACTACGACAGAGAACACTGAAGCTTTCTTT

size: NA
D: TRBD2
J: TRBJ2-5
V: TRBV11-2
CDR3: CASSSSGRETQYF
DNA: TGTGCCAGCAGCTCCAGCGGGAGGGAGACCCAGTACTTC

size: NA
D: NA
J: TRBJ1-4
V: TRBV4-3
CDR3: CASSDIRATNEKLFF
DNA: TGCGCCAGCAGCGATATCAGGGCAACTAATGAAAAACTGTTTTTT

size: NA
D: NA
J: TRBJ2-3
V: TRBV2
CDR3: CASSAWGDTQYF
DNA: TGTGCCAGCAGCGCTTGGGGAGATACGCAGTATTTT

size: NA
D: TRBD2
J: TRBJ2-7
V: TRBV30
CDR3: CAWSGRLAGAYEQYF
DNA: TGTGCCTGGAGTGGTCGACTAGCGGGAGCCTACGAGCAGTACTTC

size: NA
D: TRBD2
J: TRBJ2-3
V: TRBV10-1
CDR3: CASKGEREYTDTQYF
DNA: TGCGCCAGCAAGGGTGAGCGGGAGTACACAGATACGCAGTATTTT

size: NA
D: NA
J: TRBJ2-7
V: TRBV5-3
CDR3: CARSLQEGLTYEQYF
DNA: TGTGCCAGAAGCTTGCAGGAGGGGCTTACCTACGAGCAGTACTTC

size: NA
D: TRBD1
J: TRBJ2-7
V: TRBV7-9
CDR3: CASSQGQGAYEQYF
DNA: TGTGCCAGCAGCCAAGGACAGGGGGCCTACGAGCAGTACTTC

size: NA
D: TRBD1
J: TRBJ2-4
V: TRBV28
CDR3: CASSFPGQGARNIQYF
DNA: TGTGCCAGCAGTTTCCCCGGGCAGGGGGCTAGAAACATTCAGTACTTC

size: NA
D: NA
J: TRBJ2-5
V: TRBV27
CDR3: CASRGWETQYF
DNA: TGTGCCAGCCGGGGGTGGGAGACCCAGTACTTC

size: NA
D: NA
J: TRBJ2-4
V: TRBV7-6
CDR3: CASSGGANIQYF
DNA: TGTGCCAGCAGCGGCGGGGCAAACATTCAGTACTTC

size: NA
D: TRBD1
J: TRBJ2-3
V: TRBV5-1
CDR3: CASSQGQATDTQYF
DNA: TGCGCCAGCAGCCAGGGACAGGCCACAGATACGCAGTATTTT

size: NA
D: NA
J: TRBJ1-2
V: TRBV27
CDR3: CASSQSPYRDNNYGYTF
DNA: TGTGCCAGCAGTCAGTCCCCTTACCGGGACAATAACTATGGCTACACCTTC

size: NA
D: NA
J: TRBJ1-2
V: TRBV5-8
CDR3: CASTRRGVGRVGYTF
DNA: TGTGCCAGCACCCGAAGGGGCGTAGGAAGGGTTGGCTACACCTTC

size: NA
D: NA
J: TRBJ1-5
V: TRBV28
CDR3: CASSSPAGDNQPQHF
DNA: TGTGCCAGCAGTTCCCCGGCGGGCGACAATCAGCCCCAGCATTTT

size: NA
D: TRBD1
J: TRBJ1-2
V: TRBV28
CDR3: CASTSTGGYTF
DNA: TGTGCCAGCACCTCGACAGGGGGCTACACCTTC

size: NA
D: NA
J: TRBJ2-7
V: TRBV18
CDR3: CASSPQAKLSYEQYF
DNA: TGTGCCAGCTCACCACAAGCTAAACTATCCTACGAGCAGTACTTC

size: NA
D: NA
J: TRBJ2-6
V: TRBV30
CDR3: CAWSSPGASGANVLTF
DNA: TGTGCCTGGAGTTCCCCCGGCGCCTCTGGGGCCAACGTCCTGACTTTC

size: once
D: TRBD2
J: TRBJ2-2
V: TRBV19
CDR3: CASGPGLAGIRELFF
DNA: TGTGCCAGTGGGCCGGGACTAGCGGGAATCCGGGAGCTGTTTTTT

size: NA
D: NA
J: TRBJ2-2
V: TRBV7-2
CDR3: CASSSYSTGELFF
DNA: TGTGCCAGCAGCTCCTACAGCACCGGGGAGCTGTTTTTT

size: NA
D: NA
J: TRBJ2-3
V: TRBV7-2
CDR3: CASSLVVLGGDTQYF
DNA: TGTGCCAGCAGCTTAGTTGTTTTGGGAGGAGATACGCAGTATTTT

size: NA
D: TRBD1
J: TRBJ1-1
V: TRBV7-3
CDR3: CASSSRGRGTEAFF
DNA: TGTGCCAGCAGCTCCAGGGGGCGAGGAACTGAAGCTTTCTTT

size: few
D: TRBD1
J: TRBJ2-7
V: TRBV6-1
CDR3: CASRDRGLSYEQYF
DNA: TGTGCCAGCAGGGACAGGGGACTTTCCTACGAGCAGTACTTC

size: NA
D: TRBD1
J: TRBJ1-2
V: TRBV5-6
CDR3: CASSLGTGSYGYTF
DNA: TGTGCCAGCAGCTTGGGGACAGGGAGTTATGGCTACACCTTC

size: once
D: NA
J: TRBJ1-5
V: TRBV2
CDR3: CASSGQKNQPQHF
DNA: TGTGCCAGCAGTGGCCAGAAGAATCAGCCCCAGCATTTT

size: few
D: NA
J: TRBJ1-3
V: TRBV5-1
CDR3: CASSGWEGSSGNTIYF
DNA: TGCGCCAGCAGCGGGTGGGAGGGGAGCTCTGGAAACACCATATATTTT

size: NA
D: NA
J: TRBJ2-7
V: TRBV9
CDR3: CASSFRVTSEQYF
DNA: TGTGCCAGCAGCTTTAGAGTCACCTCCGAGCAGTACTTC

size: once
D: NA
J: TRBJ1-2
V: TRBV19
CDR3: CASSYSGTGYTF
DNA: TGTGCCAGTAGTTATTCAGGGACTGGCTACACCTTC

size: NA
D: NA
J: TRBJ1-5
V: TRBV10-1
CDR3: CASSTGQGQPQHF
DNA: TGCGCCAGCAGCACAGGGCAAGGGCAGCCCCAGCATTTT

size: few
D: NA
J: TRBJ1-2
V: TRBV6-6
CDR3: CASSPQGINYGYTF
DNA: TGTGCCAGCAGTCCCCAGGGAATTAACTATGGCTACACCTTC

size: NA
D: TRBD1
J: TRBJ2-6
V: TRBV5-1
CDR3: CASSFGQAGANVLTF
DNA: TGCGCCAGCAGCTTCGGACAGGCTGGGGCCAACGTCCTGACTTTC

size: once
D: TRBD1
J: TRBJ1-5
V: TRBV19
CDR3: CASSFTSGTGVGQPQHF
DNA: TGTGCCAGTAGTTTCACATCCGGGACAGGGGTAGGACAGCCCCAGCATTTT

size: NA
D: NA
J: TRBJ1-1
V: TRBV7-6
CDR3: CASSLAGALGSTEAFF
DNA: TGTGCCAGCAGCCTCGCAGGGGCGTTAGGGTCTACTGAAGCTTTCTTT